One sample yielded the 30 T cell receptor beta chains listed below, sequenced in a study of blood T cell repertoires in COVID-19. TCRdb keeps only in-frame clones here, not all; method: immunoSEQ multiplex PCR. The data contain about 270,000 clones, around 90% of them seen just once; the ten biggest clones take up 2.3%. Sequencing was done on a sample of PBMCs or T cells enriched from blood (not recorded which). The receptors originated from a woman aged 40 to 49 with acute COVID-19.

The chain employs TRBV6-1 and TRBJ1-2, with 8 bases lining up with TRBD1. Trimming cost V 4 bases and J 5 bases; bases outside gene matches: 12. Germline-derived CDR1 and CDR2 are MNHNS and SASEGT. The CDR3 length is 16 residues. The CDR3 DNA follows: TGTGCCAGCAGTGTATCCACAGGGGGGGCAACTTATGGCTACACCTTC. Its protein product is CASSVSTGGATYGYTF.

V gene TRBV12-2 combines with J gene TRBJ2-1; TRBD2 is the table's D call, not checked against the DNA. TRBV12-2 is a pseudogene locus. The CDR3 is 17 residues long. The CDR3 reads CASRPRHVAGTYNEQFF. The DNA of the CDR3 is TGTGCAAGTCGCCCTCGGCACGTGGCGGGAACCTACAATGAGCAGTTCTTC.

The chain couples TRBV2 to TRBJ2-1, with 9 bases fitting TRBD2. The CDR3 length is 13 residues. CDR1 and CDR2 (germline): SNHLY, FYNNEI. The V segment lost 8 bases and the J segment 5 bases; nucleotides outside the gene matches: 4. CDR3 protein: CASWRGGDNEQFF. CDR3 DNA: TGTGCCAGCTGGCGGGGGGGGGACAATGAGCAGTTCTTC.

V is TRBV30 and J is TRBJ2-1; 8 nucleotides match TRBD2. After removal of 3 bases from V and 0 bases from J, the junction contained 4 bases not matched to a gene. The CDR3 has 15 amino acids. CDR1 and CDR2 (germline): GTSNPN, SVGIG (reference sequence). In nucleotides, the CDR3 is TGTGCCTGGAGAGCCGGGACTAGCTCCTACAATGAGCAGTTCTTC. Its translation: CAWRAGTSSYNEQFF.

This sequence joins TRBV5-1 and TRBJ1-4; D is ambiguous. The germline V gene has CDR1 SGHRS and CDR2 YFSETQ. This CDR3 has 13 residues. The V end was cut by 4 bases, the J end by 3 bases, with 7 bases between. This CDR3 reads CASSAGPNEKLFF. CDR3 nucleotides: TGCGCCAGCAGCGCGGGCCCTAATGAAAAACTGTTTTTT.

Worth noting for this clone: A junction end diverges from the germline sequence, so it may reflect a read error. The rearrangement uses TRBV6-2 or TRBV6-3 and TRBJ1-4; no clear D. CDR1 is MNHEY and CDR2 is SVGEGT in the germline V gene. The CDR3 sequence is 11 residues long. In nucleotides, the CDR3 is TGTGCCAGCAGTTGGCGAGGCTCGATGATTTTT. Protein: CASSWRGSMIF.

This chain uses TRBV6-1 with TRBJ1-1; D not resolved. With 1 base removed from V and 4 bases from J, the gap between germline ends came to 16 bases. The CDR3 length is 16 residues. Germline lookup yields CDR1 MNHNS and CDR2 SASEGT. The CDR3 loop is CASSEEGGRLGTEAFF. CDR3 sequence (DNA): TGTGCCAGCAGTGAAGAAGGAGGGAGGCTCGGCACTGAAGCTTTCTTT.

This rearrangement joins TRBV28 to TRBJ1-2; D is possibly TRBD1 (6 bases). Germline-derived CDR1 and CDR2 are MDHEN and SYDVKM. This CDR3 spans 13 amino acids. With 6 bases removed from V and 12 bases from J, the gap between germline ends came to 20 bases. CDR3 in DNA: TGTGCCAGCAGCATAGGCTTGAAGGGGGGGAACACCTTC. The encoded protein is CASSIGLKGGNTF.

The rearrangement links TRBV4-1 to TRBJ2-7; 9 nucleotides match TRBD1. The CDR3 contains 18 residues. Trimming cost V 0 bases and J 4 bases; bases outside gene matches: 13. Germline V CDR1 and CDR2: MGHRA, YSYEKL. CDR3 DNA: TGCGCCAGCAGCCAAGATAGCCCTCGGGACAGGGACGGATACGAGCAGTACTTC. This codes for CASSQDSPRDRDGYEQYF.

The genes are TRBV6-5 and TRBJ1-3; TRBD1 matches 7 bases. With 6 bases clipped from V and 2 bases from J, the junction kept 4 bases outside the gene matches. CDR1 and CDR2 from the germline V gene are MNHEY and SVGAGI. The CDR3 is 14 residues long. Here the CDR3 DNA reads TGTGCCAGCAGGACGACAGGGACTGGAAACACCATATATTTT. It codes for CASRTTGTGNTIYF.

The CDR3, as DNA: TGTGCCAGCAGCTTGGCTGGCAACCCGGGAGGCTACACCTTC. The encoded protein is CASSLAGNPGGYTF. The genes are TRBV5-8 and TRBJ1-2; the D is unclear. There are 14 residues in the CDR3. V lost 0 bases, J lost 8 bases, and 14 bases lay in between. The germline gives CDR1 SGHTS, CDR2 YDEGEE.

The chain employs TRBV4-1 and TRBJ2-7; 7 bases match TRBD1. V was pared by 4 bases and J by 0 bases, with 15 bases of the junction left unmatched. Germline V CDR1 and CDR2: MGHRA, YSYEKL. This CDR3 region has 18 residues. The CDR3, as DNA: TGCGCCAGCAGCCCATCGGCAGGGGGTGCTATGAGCTCCTACGAGCAGTACTTC. This codes for CASSPSAGGAMSSYEQYF.

The J gene is TRBJ2-3, the V gene TRBV18, with no clear D. V lost 1 base, J lost 1 base, and 12 bases lay in between. CDR3 length equals 16 residues. CDR1 and CDR2 from the germline V gene are KGHSH and LQKENI. CDR3 bases: TGTGCCAGCTCACCACTAGGCGGAGCTGGCACAGATACGCAGTATTTT. This encodes CASSPLGGAGTDTQYF.

CDR3 nucleotide sequence: TGCGCCAGCAGCTCAATCACTAGGGGGCACACTGAAGCTTTCTTT. It encodes CASSSITRGHTEAFF. The J gene is TRBJ1-1, the V gene TRBV5-1, with 7 bases that match TRBD1. The V segment lost 3 bases and the J segment 3 bases; nucleotides outside the gene matches: 8. The CDR3 extends over 15 amino acids. Germline V gene data show CDR1 as SGHRS and CDR2 as YFSETQ. Full variable domain (outside the CDR3, taken from reference TRBV5-1 and TRBJ1-1): KAGVTQTPRYLIKTRGQQVTLSCSPISGHRSVSWYQQTPGQGLQFLFEYFSETQRNKGNFPGRFSGRQFSNSRSEMNVSTLELGDSALYLCASSSITRGHTEAFFGQGTRLTVV.

The chain employs TRBV21-1 and TRBJ2-3; whether TRBD2, the table's D call, matches the DNA was not checked. TRBV21-1 is an annotated pseudogene. CDR3 length: 16 residues. The DNA for the CDR3 is TGTGCCAGCAGAGGGACTAGCGGTCCTTCGGGAGATACGCAGTATTTT. It translates to CASRGTSGPSGDTQYF.

The chain uses TRBV9 and TRBJ1-2, with a possible D match to TRBD1 (6 bases). This CDR3 is built from 15 residues. From germline, CDR1 is SGDLS and CDR2 YYNGEE. V was pared by 3 bases and J by 3 bases, with 15 bases between. The CDR3 here is CASSAGGRSDYGYTF. In nucleotides, the CDR3 is TGTGCCAGCAGCGCGGGGGGCAGGTCAGACTATGGCTACACCTTC.

The chain employs TRBV9 and TRBJ2-5; 11 bases are shared with TRBD2. The ends lost 3 bases at V and 4 bases at J; junction bases unmatched: 14. The germline gives CDR1 SGDLS, CDR2 YYNGEE. The length of the CDR3 is 18 residues. DNA for the CDR3: TGTGCCAGCAGCGCAACTAGCGGGGGCCTTAAAGCGGGAGAGACCCAGTACTTC. It encodes CASSATSGGLKAGETQYF.

V and J are TRBV19 and TRBJ1-1, with 7 bases identical to TRBD1. J was trimmed by 7 bases and V by 3 bases; bases with no gene match: 8. Germline values: CDR1 LNHDA, CDR2 SQIVND (reference sequence). The CDR3 spans 14 residues. The CDR3 DNA is TGTGCCAGTAGTATTGGGACAGAAAGCAATGAAGCTTTCTTT. This translates into CASSIGTESNEAFF.

The chain recombines TRBV5-6 with TRBJ2-7; D unresolved. The CDR3 has 12 amino acids. Trimming pared 5 bases from V and 0 bases from J, leaving 6 bases between. Germline V gene lookup returns CDR1 SGHDT and CDR2 YYEEEE. As DNA, the CDR3 is TGTGCCAGCAGTTGGCTCTCCTACGAGCAGTACTTC. This encodes CASSWLSYEQYF. The full variable domain, with the rest looked up from reference TRBV5-6 and TRBJ2-7, is DAGVTQSPTHLIKTRGQQVTLRCSPKSGHDTVSWYQQALGQGPQFIFQYYEEEERQRGNFPDRFSGHQFPNYSSELNVNALLLGDSALYLCASSWLSYEQYFGPGTRLTVT.

This chain uses TRBV3-1 (or the pseudogene TRBV3-2) with TRBJ2-7, with 10 bases identical to TRBD2. Germline V lookup: CDR1 LGHDT, CDR2 YNNKEL (reference sequence). This CDR3 is 14 amino acids long. V lost 2 bases, J lost 4 bases, and 2 bases stayed unmatched. The CDR3 nucleotides read TGTGCCAGCAGCCAAATGGGACTAGCGTACGAGCAGTACTTC. Residues: CASSQMGLAYEQYF.

This rearrangement joins TRBV12-3 or TRBV12-4 to TRBJ2-7; D call uncertain. V lost 8 bases and J lost 3, with 14 bases in between. The CDR3 spans 13 residues. The CDR3 protein is CASGQSAYYEQYF. The CDR3 DNA sequence: TGTGCCAGCGGGCAGTCCGCTTACTACGAGCAGTACTTC.

The rearrangement joins TRBV6-1 to TRBJ1-6, with D possibly TRBD1 on 6 matching bases. With 2 bases removed from V and 6 bases from J, the gap between germline ends came to 11 bases. The CDR3 runs 15 residues. In germline, CDR1 is MNHNS, CDR2 SASEGT. CDR3 bases: TGTGCCAGCAGTGAACCCGGGACAAGTAATTCACCCCTCCACTTT. Protein: CASSEPGTSNSPLHF.

The chain recombines TRBV9 with TRBJ2-1, with TRBD2 matching over 8 bases. After removal of 2 bases from V and 0 bases from J, the junction contained 1 base not matched to a gene. CDR1 and CDR2 (germline): SGDLS, YYNGEE. The CDR3 is 15 residues long. CDR3 DNA: TGTGCCAGCAGCGTTAGCGGGAACTCCTACAATGAGCAGTTCTTC. This encodes CASSVSGNSYNEQFF.

The V gene is TRBV4-1, the J gene TRBJ1-2; 7 nucleotides match TRBD1. V lost 4 bases and J lost 4; bases outside the gene matches: 12. The CDR3 loop spans 16 amino acids. Germline CDR1 is MGHRA and CDR2 is YSYEKL. The chain's CDR3 is CASSRDSDTNLYGYTF. CDR3 DNA: TGCGCCAGCAGCCGGGACAGCGACACTAACCTCTATGGCTACACCTTC.

The chain joins TRBV30 to TRBJ1-2, with no clear D. The V end was cut by 1 base, the J end by 1 base, with 13 bases between. CDR3 length: 15 amino acids. Germline V gene sequence: CDR1 GTSNPN, CDR2 SVGIG (reference sequence). This chain's CDR3 is CAWSGVLGVNYGYTF. The CDR3 DNA is TGTGCCTGGAGTGGGGTCCTGGGAGTTAACTATGGCTACACCTTC.

V and J are TRBV10-3 and TRBJ2-3; 9 nucleotides align to TRBD2. Trimming cost V 3 bases and J 6 bases; bases outside gene matches: 13. Germline CDR1 is ENHRY and CDR2 is SYGVKD. The CDR3 runs to 17 residues. The CDR3 DNA sequence: TGTGCCATCAGTGACGCGGGTGGAGCGGGAGGACTCGATACGCAGTATTTT. This codes for CAISDAGGAGGLDTQYF.

V and J are TRBV11-2 and TRBJ2-5; TRBD2 aligns across 7 bases. The CDR3 runs 17 residues. Losses at the gene ends were 3 bases for V and 5 bases for J; bases not matched to a gene: 15. Germline V gives CDR1 SGHAT, CDR2 FQNNGV. CDR3 sequence: CASSFPQGWRGWETQYF. The DNA for the CDR3 is TGTGCCAGCAGCTTCCCCCAAGGCTGGCGGGGGTGGGAGACCCAGTACTTC.

V gene TRBV18 combines with J gene TRBJ1-5; TRBD1 aligns across 10 bases. V shed 6 bases, J shed 2 bases, and the junction held 7 bases outside the gene matches. This CDR3 has 16 residues. The germline V gene encodes CDR1 KGHSH and CDR2 LQKENI. This CDR3 reads CASSRTGGQGNQPQHF. The CDR3 DNA follows: TGTGCCAGCTCGCGGACAGGGGGTCAGGGCAATCAGCCCCAGCATTTT.

The chain links TRBV19 to TRBJ2-2; the D gene is possibly TRBD2 (6 bases). The germline V and J ends were trimmed by 4 bases and 1 base, with 10 bases remaining between them. The CDR3 runs to 15 residues. Germline-derived CDR1 and CDR2 are LNHDA and SQIVND (reference sequence). As DNA, the CDR3 is TGTGCCAGTAGTACGGCGGGGCGGAACACCGGGGAGCTGTTTTTT. As protein: CASSTAGRNTGELFF.

This clone was counted once. This chain joins TRBV9 and TRBJ1-4, with a possible D match to TRBD1 (6 bases). This CDR3 is built from 14 residues. CDR1 and CDR2 (germline): SGDLS, YYNGEE. V was shortened by 0 bases and J by 4 bases, with 7 bases between the two germline ends. CDR3 coding DNA: TGTGCCAGCAGCGTAGCACAGGGTAATGAAAAACTGTTTTTT. Its protein is CASSVAQGNEKLFF.